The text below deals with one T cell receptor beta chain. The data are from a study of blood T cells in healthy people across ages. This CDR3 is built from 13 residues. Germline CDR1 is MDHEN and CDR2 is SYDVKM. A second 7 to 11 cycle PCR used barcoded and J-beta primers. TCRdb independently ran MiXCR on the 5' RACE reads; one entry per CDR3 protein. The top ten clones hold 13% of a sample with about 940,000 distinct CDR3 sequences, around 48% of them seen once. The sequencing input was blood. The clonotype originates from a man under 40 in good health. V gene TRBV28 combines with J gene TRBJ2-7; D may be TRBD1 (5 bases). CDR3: CVVGQGPKYEQYF. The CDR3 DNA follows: TGTGTGGTAGGCCAGGGCCCCAAATACGAGCAGTACTTC. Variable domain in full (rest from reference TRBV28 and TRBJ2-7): DVKVTQSSRYLVKRTGEKVFLECVQDMDHENMFWYRQDPGLGLRLIYFSYDVKMKEKGDIPEGYSVSREKKERFSLILESASTNQTSMYLCVVGQGPKYEQYFGPGTRLTVT.